The T cell receptor (beta chain) described here comes from a study of cytomegalovirus exposure and HLA in healthy donors. 60 Vbeta and 13 Jbeta primers were used in PCR. Here immunoSEQ multiplex PCR was the method, and the copy in TCRdb shows in-frame clones only, minus some. Found here are approximately 83,000 clones, over 75% of them singletons; the top ten hold roughly 2%. The V gene's germline CDR1 is SGHTS and CDR2 YDEGEE. With 0 bases removed from V and 5 bases from J, the gap between germline ends came to 8 bases. The CDR3 has 13 amino acids. The chain has TRBV5-8 and TRBJ1-1, with a possible D match to TRBD1 (5 bases). The sequence derives from a man aged 18 to 30 in good health and CMV-seronegative. The sequenced sample was PBMCs. The CDR3 nucleotides read TGTGCCAGCAGCTTGGGGGGCTTAACTGAAGCTTTCTTT. It codes for CASSLGGLTEAFF. Full variable domain (outside the CDR3, taken from reference TRBV5-8 and TRBJ1-1): EAGVTQSPTHLIKTRGQQATLRCSPISGHTSVYWYQQALGLGLQFLLWYDEGEERNRGNFPPRFSGRQFPNYSSELNVNALELEDSALYLCASSLGGLTEAFFGQGTRLTVV.